Here is one T cell receptor (beta chain) with its context. Seattle's cohort entered during active infection and was followed longitudinally. As originally analysed: Amplification from reference gene primers served as the basis for estimated nucleated cell counts. Repertoires were generated with immunoSEQ multiplex PCR, while TCRdb's copy carries only in-frame clones and drops some. V and J calls and clone size are given by that table; D and trimming were obtained from the DNA. The data contain roughly 77,000 clones, 76% of them singletons. Germline trimming cut 2 bases from V and 7 bases from J; bases unmatched to any gene: 5. In germline, CDR1 is LNHDA, CDR2 SQIVND (reference sequence). The length of the CDR3 is 14 residues. The sample comes from a study of blood T cell repertoires in COVID-19. Overall study: COVID-19 samples collected from the United States, Italy and Spain covered acute and convalescent phases. The cDNA or gDNA used as material had been derived from T cells, B-cell-depleted T cells, or PBMCs.

This sequence originates from a man in his 60s with COVID-19, enrolled during active disease. Sequencing was carried out using peripheral blood. The chain uses TRBV19 and TRBJ1-2; TRBD1 matches at 9 bases. The CDR3 DNA reads as TGTGCCAGTAGTATATGGGACAGGGATTCTGGCTACACCTTC. Translated, it gives CASSIWDRDSGYTF.